These 30 T cell receptor beta chains were all obtained from the same sample, sequenced in a study of blood T cell repertoires in COVID-19. Here immunoSEQ multiplex PCR was the method, and the copy in TCRdb shows in-frame clones only, minus some. The profile shows 18,000 or so clones, roughly four fifths of them singletons. The material sequenced was peripheral blood. All receptors come from a man aged 40-49 years with active or convalescent COVID-19.

The chain links TRBV7-9 to TRBJ2-1; 12 bases agree with TRBD2. The CDR3 spans 15 residues. V was clipped by 1 base and J by 9 bases; unmatched bases: 4. Germline-derived CDR1 and CDR2 are SEHNR and FQNEAQ (reference sequence). CDR3 bases: TGTGCCAGCAGCTTAGTGACTAGCGGGGGTGTTGAGCAGTTCTTC. This sequence encodes CASSLVTSGGVEQFF.

V usage is TRBV7-2 and J usage is TRBJ1-1; no definite D call. The CDR3 consists of 14 residues. V was trimmed by 1 base and J by 1 base, leaving 7 bases between them. Germline V gene data show CDR1 as SGHTA and CDR2 as FQGNSA. The CDR3 DNA sequence: TGTGCCAGCAGCTTAGTCGGGTCGAACACTGAAGCTTTCTTT. Translating gives CASSLVGSNTEAFF.

J is TRBJ2-7 and V is TRBV11-2, with D unresolved. The CDR3 has 14 residues. Per the germline V gene, CDR1 is SGHAT and CDR2 is FQNNGV. V was clipped by 0 bases and J by 0 bases, with 6 bases between them. CDR3 DNA sequence: TGTGCCAGCAGCTTAGATCCGAGCTCCTACGAGCAGTACTTC. This codes for CASSLDPSSYEQYF. The full variable domain, in which reference TRBV11-2 and TRBJ2-7 provide the parts outside the CDR3, is EAGVAQSPRYKIIEKRQSVAFWCNPISGHATLYWYQQILGQGPKLLIQFQNNGVVDDSQLPKDRFSAERLKGVDSTLKIQPAKLEDSAVYLCASSLDPSSYEQYFGPGTRLTVT.

The rearrangement joins TRBV3-1 (or the pseudogene TRBV3-2) to TRBJ1-3; D unclear. Deletions cut 1 base from V and 4 bases from J, with 14 bases between. Germline V gives CDR1 LGHDT, CDR2 YNNKEL (reference sequence). CDR3 length: 16 amino acids. In DNA form, the CDR3 reads TGTGCCAGCAGCCAAGGAATATCGGGGAGCGGAAACACCATATATTTT. Amino acids: CASSQGISGSGNTIYF.

The chain is built from TRBV3-1 (or the pseudogene TRBV3-2) and TRBJ2-7; D is ambiguous. CDR1 LGHDT and CDR2 YNNKEL come from the germline V gene (reference sequence). V gave up 4 bases and J gave up 1 base, with 5 bases separating them. The CDR3 is 12 residues long. The CDR3 bases are TGTGCCAGCAGCCCCCCGTCCTACGAGCAGTACTTC. Protein product: CASSPPSYEQYF.

Written as DNA, the CDR3 is TGTGCCAGCAGTGAATTCAGGACAGGACCTTCGGACCTCCACTTT. Translating it yields CASSEFRTGPSDLHF. The genes are TRBV6-1 and TRBJ1-6; 7 positions agree with TRBD1. Germline values: CDR1 MNHNS, CDR2 SASEGT. Trimming cost V 2 bases and J 15 bases; bases outside gene matches: 13. This CDR3 has 15 residues.

The chain couples TRBV3-1 (or the pseudogene TRBV3-2) to TRBJ1-2; no reliable D call. V lost 0 bases, J lost 0 bases, and 11 bases lay in between. This CDR3 spans 16 amino acids. Germline CDR1 LGHDT, CDR2 YNNKEL (reference sequence). CDR3 nucleotides: TGTGCCAGCAGCCAAGAATGGGCAGTAGCTAACTATGGCTACACCTTC. It translates to CASSQEWAVANYGYTF.

The V and J genes are TRBV5-1 and TRBJ1-1; D is undetermined. V was clipped by 3 bases and J by 0 bases, with 12 bases between them. Germline CDR1 and CDR2: SGHRS and YFSETQ. The CDR3 has 15 amino acids. The CDR3 loop reads CASSSRVQMNTEAFF. CDR3 nucleotides: TGCGCCAGCAGCTCCCGGGTCCAGATGAACACTGAAGCTTTCTTT. Full variable domain (missing parts from reference TRBV5-1 and TRBJ1-1): KAGVTQTPRYLIKTRGQQVTLSCSPISGHRSVSWYQQTPGQGLQFLFEYFSETQRNKGNFPGRFSGRQFSNSRSEMNVSTLELGDSALYLCASSSRVQMNTEAFFGQGTRLTVV.

The J gene is TRBJ1-1, the V gene TRBV6-5; 9 bases are shared with TRBD1. After removal of 4 bases from V and 5 bases from J, the junction contained 2 bases not matched to a gene. In germline, CDR1 is MNHEY, CDR2 SVGAGI. The CDR3 loop spans 13 amino acids. CDR3 in amino acids: CASSWTGETEAFF. As DNA, the CDR3 is TGTGCCAGCAGTTGGACAGGGGAGACTGAAGCTTTCTTT.

This clone was detected once. The genes are TRBV24-1 and TRBJ2-5; maybe TRBD2 (5 bases). The CDR3 is 14 residues long. Trimming stripped 4 bases from V and 5 bases from J, with 13 bases between. CDR1 and CDR2 from the germline V gene are KGHDR and SFDVKD. The CDR3 bases are TGTGCCACCAGTGACGCGGGTGTAGGGGAGACCCAGTACTTC. It codes for CATSDAGVGETQYF.

V usage is TRBV4-3 and J usage is TRBJ2-7; TRBD1 matches at 9 bases. The ends lost 0 bases at V and 5 bases at J; junction bases unmatched: 11. The V gene's germline CDR1 is LGHNA and CDR2 YSLEER. The CDR3 spans 17 residues. CDR3 nucleotide sequence: TGCGCCAGCAGCCAAGATCGGGGGACAGGGAAGTGGGACGAGCAGTACTTC. This codes for CASSQDRGTGKWDEQYF.

The J gene is TRBJ1-6, the V gene TRBV21-1; the table assigns TRBD1, which was not confirmed against the DNA. TRBV21-1 corresponds to a pseudogene. The CDR3 runs 18 residues. CDR3 bases: TGTGCCAGCAGCAAAAGGACATTACCGAGCTCCTATAATTCACCCCTCCACTTT. Protein product: CASSKRTLPSSYNSPLHF.

This clone came up once. The V call is TRBV4-1, the J call TRBJ1-1; D may be TRBD1 (6 bases). Germline CDR1 reads MGHRA; CDR2 reads YSYEKL. The CDR3 contains 13 residues. V lost 4 bases and J lost 11, with 17 bases in between. This CDR3 is CASSRSEDSGAFF. Written as DNA, the CDR3 is TGCGCCAGCAGCCGGAGTGAGGACAGTGGTGCTTTCTTT.

The genes are TRBV19 and TRBJ2-2; 10 bases match TRBD2. From germline, CDR1 is LNHDA and CDR2 SQIVND (reference sequence). The CDR3 has 16 residues. The trim removed 5 bases at V and 1 base at J, leaving 4 bases unmatched. CDR3 region: CASSPPSGGNTGELFF. CDR3 bases: TGTGCCAGTAGTCCACCTAGCGGGGGGAACACCGGGGAGCTGTTTTTT.

The J gene is TRBJ2-3, the V gene TRBV7-2; 10 bases align to TRBD2. V dropped 1 base and J dropped 6; count of bases not matched to a gene: 4. The CDR3 runs 15 residues. The germline CDR1 and CDR2 sequences are SGHTA and FQGNSA. The CDR3 sequence: CASSLVSSGGDTQYF. The CDR3 region has the DNA TGTGCCAGCAGCTTAGTATCTAGCGGGGGTGATACGCAGTATTTT.

This CDR3 is CASSPWTGGQETQYF. CDR3 bases: TGTGCCAGCAGCCCTTGGACAGGGGGCCAAGAGACCCAGTACTTC. V is TRBV7-9 and J is TRBJ2-5; TRBD1 matches 10 bases. The CDR3 spans 15 residues. Germline CDR1 and CDR2: SEHNR and FQNEAQ (reference sequence). V lost 5 bases to trimming and J lost 1 base; unmatched junction nucleotides: 4.

This clone has a handful of counts. The chain is built from TRBV19 and TRBJ2-1, with 15 nucleotides matching TRBD2. CDR1 and CDR2 (germline): LNHDA, SQIVND (reference sequence). The V segment lost 4 bases and the J segment 1 base; nucleotides outside the gene matches: 8. CDR3 length equals 19 residues. For the CDR3, the DNA is TGTGCCAGTAGTACCTCCGGGACTAGCGGGGGGACTTCCTACAATGAGCAGTTCTTC. It specifies CASSTSGTSGGTSYNEQFF. The whole variable domain, remainder taken from reference TRBV19 and TRBJ2-1, is DGGITQSPKYLFRKEGQNVTLSCEQNLNHDAMYWYRQDPGQGLRLIYYSQIVNDFQKGDIAEGYSVSREKKESFPLTVTSAQKNPTAFYLCASSTSGTSGGTSYNEQFFGPGTRLTVL.

The rearrangement links TRBV2 to TRBJ2-2; 8 bases fit TRBD1. CDR1 is SNHLY and CDR2 is FYNNEI in the germline V gene. Trimming removed 9 bases from V and 6 bases from J; junction bases left unmatched: 12. This CDR3 has 15 amino acids. CDR3 region: CASNFQGAGSGELFF. CDR3 DNA sequence: TGTGCCAGTAATTTCCAGGGGGCCGGTTCCGGGGAGCTGTTTTTT. Full variable domain (rest looked up from reference TRBV2 and TRBJ2-2): EPEVTQTPSHQVTQMGQEVILRCVPISNHLYFYWYRQILGQKVEFLVSFYNNEISEKSEIFDDQFSVERPDGSNFTLKIRSTKLEDSAMYFCASNFQGAGSGELFFGEGSRLTVL.

This rearrangement joins TRBV5-6 to TRBJ1-1; D gene ambiguous. The length of the CDR3 is 11 residues. Per the germline V gene, CDR1 is SGHDT and CDR2 is YYEEEE. V lost 5 bases and J 6 bases, leaving 8 bases between the germline ends. The CDR3 coding sequence is TGTGCCAGCAGGCACGGTCCTGAAGCTTTCTTT. Residues: CASRHGPEAFF.

The gene calls are TRBV13 and TRBJ1-2; D uncertain. Deletions cut 5 bases from V and 3 bases from J, with 16 bases between. Per the germline V gene, CDR1 is PRHDT and CDR2 is FYEKMQ (reference sequence). CDR3 length: 15 amino acids. The CDR3 is CASSHAVQSHYGYTF. CDR3 DNA: TGTGCCAGCAGCCACGCGGTGCAGTCACACTATGGCTACACCTTC.

The J gene is TRBJ1-5, the V gene TRBV19, with TRBD1 matching over 8 bases. V shed 6 bases and J 9 bases; nucleotides not matched to a gene: 13. The germline CDR1 and CDR2 sequences are LNHDA and SQIVND (reference sequence). The CDR3 is made up of 15 amino acids. The CDR3 region has the DNA TGTGCCAGTAGATATCAAGGACAGGGCGGGGGGCCCCAGCATTTT. Translation: CASRYQGQGGGPQHF.

The chain couples TRBV6-5 to TRBJ2-2; possible D gene TRBD1, 6 bases. CDR1 and CDR2 from the germline V gene are MNHEY and SVGAGI. V lost 8 bases and J lost 4, with 11 bases in between. CDR3 size: 13 residues. The CDR3 DNA follows: TGTGCCAGCCAAACAGGGTTCACCGGGGAGCTGTTTTTT. Its translation is CASQTGFTGELFF.

The rearrangement joins TRBV3-1 (or the pseudogene TRBV3-2) to TRBJ2-5; 7 bases align to TRBD2. CDR1 and CDR2 from the germline V gene are LGHDT and YNNKEL (reference sequence). J lost 4 bases, V lost 2 bases, and 7 bases had no gene match. CDR3 length: 15 amino acids. The chain's CDR3 is CASSQLTSVIETQYF. The CDR3 DNA is TGTGCCAGCAGCCAACTAACTAGCGTCATAGAGACCCAGTACTTC.

This chain links TRBV2 with TRBJ2-1; possible D gene TRBD1, 5 bases. This CDR3 region has 14 residues. V lost 4 bases and J 7 bases, leaving 14 bases between the germline ends. The germline CDR1 and CDR2 sequences are SNHLY and FYNNEI. The CDR3 region has the DNA TGTGCCAGCAGTGTGCAGGGTGGGCCGAATGAGCAGTTCTTC. Encoded protein: CASSVQGGPNEQFF.

A few counts support this clone. This chain connects TRBV4-2 to TRBJ1-3; weak D call: TRBD1 (6 bases). Germline V gene sequence: CDR1 LGHNA, CDR2 YNFKEQ. Trimming took 4 bases from V and 0 from J, leaving 10 bases between them. There are 15 residues in the CDR3. This CDR3 is CASSLDRTSGNTIYF. The CDR3 coding sequence is TGTGCCAGCAGCCTTGACAGGACCTCTGGAAACACCATATATTTT.

This rearrangement joins TRBV2 to TRBJ2-3, with TRBD2 identical over 10 bases. The CDR3 extends over 15 amino acids. The V gene's germline CDR1 is SNHLY and CDR2 FYNNEI. The junction had 9 bases not matched to a gene; V was cut back by 7 bases and J by 5 bases. The DNA of the CDR3 is TGTGCCAGCACCAAACTAGCGGGGCTAGTAGATACGCAGTATTTT. Its translation is CASTKLAGLVDTQYF.

V gene TRBV5-1 combines with J gene TRBJ2-3; D call uncertain. The length of the CDR3 is 15 residues. Trimming shortened V by 0 bases and J by 1 base, and 9 bases separated the two germline ends. Germline-derived CDR1 and CDR2 are SGHRS and YFSETQ. The CDR3 sequence: CASSLVRQGTDTQYF. The CDR3 DNA is TGCGCCAGCAGCTTGGTTCGGCAGGGCACAGATACGCAGTATTTT.

The rearrangement joins TRBV7-9 to TRBJ2-2; D is ambiguous. The CDR3 consists of 16 residues. The germline CDR1 and CDR2 sequences are SEHNR and FQNEAQ (reference sequence). The V gene lost 1 base and the J gene lost 0 bases, with 9 bases spanning the gap. The CDR3 loop is CASSLDLLPNTGELFF. CDR3 sequence (DNA): TGTGCCAGCAGCTTAGATTTACTCCCGAACACCGGGGAGCTGTTTTTT.

This clone was found a few times. V gene TRBV27 combines with J gene TRBJ2-1; 8 bases fit TRBD2. The length of the CDR3 is 14 residues. V lost 7 bases and J lost 10; bases outside the gene matches: 12. Germline assignment: CDR1 MNHEY and CDR2 SMNVEV (reference sequence). The CDR3 region has the DNA TGTGCCAGCACCGAGCGGGGGCCTTTAGACGAGCAGTTCTTC. This codes for CASTERGPLDEQFF.

This clone showed up just a few times. This chain uses TRBV13 with TRBJ1-2; 7 bases align to TRBD1. V dropped 1 base and J dropped 4; count of bases not matched to a gene: 6. The CDR3 runs 15 residues. CDR1 and CDR2 (germline): PRHDT, FYEKMQ (reference sequence). The CDR3 DNA reads TGTGCCAGCAGCTTAGATGGGACAGCTGTCTATGGCTACACCTTC. Its protein product is CASSLDGTAVYGYTF.